The 20 T cell receptor beta chains presented below share a single source sample, sequenced in a study of T cell responses to AZD1222 COVID-19 vaccine. Sequenced by immunoSEQ multiplex PCR; TCRdb stores in-frame clones only, minus some. The sample shows approximately 46,000 clones, about 74% of them seen only once. This specimen was peripheral blood, taken on day 0 of AZD1222 vaccination. These receptors were taken from an adult in good health.

The chain uses TRBV6-5 and TRBJ1-2; possibly TRBD1 for D (5 bases). Trimming took 6 bases from V and 0 from J, leaving 11 bases between them. From germline, CDR1 is MNHEY and CDR2 SVGAGI. The CDR3 length is 14 residues. The CDR3 DNA follows: TGTGCCAGCAGCGGGGACGGGGCTAACTATGGCTACACCTTC. It encodes CASSGDGANYGYTF.

V usage is TRBV19 and J usage is TRBJ1-2; TRBD1 matches 9 bases. This CDR3 comprises 15 residues. Trimming cost V 1 base and J 6 bases; bases outside gene matches: 6. The V gene's germline CDR1 is LNHDA and CDR2 SQIVND (reference sequence). Written as DNA, the CDR3 is TGTGCCAGTAGTATAGGGACAGGGGTCTCCGATGGCTACACCTTC. Translation gives CASSIGTGVSDGYTF.

Only a few counts were recorded for this clone. The DNA of the CDR3 is TGTGCTAGTGGTCCCGCCGGGACAGGGGAGGAAGATACGCAGTATTTT. The encoded protein is CASGPAGTGEEDTQYF. The rearrangement joins TRBV12-5 to TRBJ2-3, with 10 bases that match TRBD1. The trim removed 5 bases at V and 5 bases at J, leaving 10 bases unmatched. The CDR3 extends over 16 amino acids. CDR1 is LGHNT, CDR2 FRNRAP, per germline.

The rearrangement links TRBV5-4 to TRBJ1-2; TRBD1 matches at 9 bases. V shed 4 bases, J shed 2 bases, and the junction held 9 bases outside the gene matches. Germline CDR1 and CDR2: SGHNT and YYREEE (reference sequence). CDR3 length: 16 residues. CDR3 nucleotide sequence: TGTGCCAGCAGCAACCAAGCCGGGACAGGGAACTATGGCTACACCTTC. Protein sequence: CASSNQAGTGNYGYTF.

This clone was observed once. The chain combines TRBV24-1 with TRBJ2-7, with 10 bases lining up with TRBD2. The CDR3 is made up of 16 amino acids. V gave up 1 base and J gave up 4 bases; unmatched junction bases: 6. Looked up from germline, CDR1 is KGHDR and CDR2 is SFDVKD. CDR3 in amino acids: CATSDFWTSGAYEQYF. The CDR3, as DNA: TGTGCCACCAGTGATTTCTGGACTAGCGGAGCTTACGAGCAGTACTTC.

The chain has TRBV9 and TRBJ2-1; 8 bases are shared with TRBD1. From germline, CDR1 is SGDLS and CDR2 YYNGEE. The CDR3 runs to 14 residues. With V trimmed by 4 bases and J by 8 bases, 8 bases remained unmatched. This chain's CDR3 is CASSFTPGGDEQFF. The CDR3 DNA follows: TGTGCCAGCAGCTTTACACCAGGGGGCGATGAGCAGTTCTTC.

This clone was picked up one time. The chain is built from TRBV4-2 and TRBJ1-5, with D maybe TRBD1 (5 bases). The CDR3 runs 13 residues. CDR1 and CDR2 from the germline V gene are LGHNA and YNFKEQ. V was trimmed by 3 bases and J by 2 bases, leaving 5 bases between them. The CDR3 sequence is CASSQGGNQPQHF. The CDR3 nucleotides read TGTGCCAGCAGCCAGGGGGGCAATCAGCCCCAGCATTTT.

The V call is TRBV5-8, the J call TRBJ1-5, with unresolved D. Trimming left V 2 bases short and J 4 bases short, with 7 bases between. The CDR3 has 13 amino acids. The V gene's germline CDR1 is SGHTS and CDR2 YDEGEE. CDR3: CASSFQRNQPQHF. The CDR3 coding sequence is TGTGCCAGCAGCTTTCAACGGAATCAGCCCCAGCATTTT.

This clone is medium-sized (0.01 to 0.1%) by share. The CDR3 spells CASSLGSPYNSPLHF. The CDR3 DNA follows: TGTGCCAGCAGTTTAGGGAGTCCCTATAATTCACCCCTCCACTTT. The chain combines TRBV28 with TRBJ1-6, with D hard to call. The V gene's germline CDR1 is MDHEN and CDR2 SYDVKM. V shed 2 bases and J shed 2 bases, with 7 bases lying between them. This CDR3 has 15 amino acids.

The chain has TRBV9 and TRBJ2-5; D not certain. The CDR3 is 13 amino acids. Trimming pared 7 bases from V and 3 bases from J, leaving 13 bases between. Germline CDR1 reads SGDLS; CDR2 reads YYNGEE. CDR3 in amino acids: CASSLSTEETQYF. In DNA form, the CDR3 reads TGTGCCAGCTCCCTTTCCACAGAAGAGACCCAGTACTTC. Full variable domain (missing parts from reference TRBV9 and TRBJ2-5): DSGVTQTPKHLITATGQRVTLRCSPRSGDLSVYWYQQSLDQGLQFLIQYYNGEERAKGNILERFSAQQFPDLHSELNLSSLELGDSALYFCASSLSTEETQYFGPGTRLLVL.

This chain joins TRBV6-4 and TRBJ1-1; D is unresolved. Germline lookup yields CDR1 MRHNA and CDR2 SNTAGT. The germline V and J ends were trimmed by 5 bases and 9 bases, with 10 bases remaining between them. CDR3 size: 11 residues. CDR3 in amino acids: CASSSGGKAFF. CDR3 DNA sequence: TGTGCCAGCAGTTCAGGAGGAAAAGCTTTCTTT.

The chain carries TRBV7-2 and TRBJ2-3, with D unresolved. V was pared by 5 bases and J by 5 bases, with 8 bases between. Germline-derived CDR1 and CDR2 are SGHTA and FQGNSA. This CDR3 contains 12 residues. Written as DNA, the CDR3 is TGTGCCAGCAGCAATTTCGGAGATACGCAGTATTTT. Translated: CASSNFGDTQYF.

This clone was seen just once. J is TRBJ2-6 and V is TRBV7-8; TRBD2 matches at 7 bases. V trimming: 8 bases; J trimming: 0 bases; junction bases outside the gene matches: 10. This CDR3 is built from 17 residues. The germline V gene has CDR1 SGHVS and CDR2 FQNEAQ. The CDR3 region is CASGGRVRDSGANVLTF. The CDR3 nucleotides are TGTGCCAGCGGGGGGAGGGTTCGTGACTCTGGGGCCAACGTCCTGACTTTC.

The chain's CDR3 is CASSPGDRGGEQFF. DNA of the CDR3: TGTGCCAGCAGCCCAGGGGACAGGGGTGGTGAGCAGTTCTTC. The gene calls are TRBV11-2 and TRBJ2-1, with 10 bases lining up with TRBD1. Germline V gene sequence: CDR1 SGHAT, CDR2 FQNNGV. V shed 5 bases, J shed 9 bases, and the junction held 7 bases outside the gene matches. The CDR3 runs 14 residues.

DNA of the CDR3: TGTGCCAGCAGCTTAGTGGGGGGGCCCCAGCATTTT. Its translation: CASSLVGGPQHF. The V gene is TRBV7-9, the J gene TRBJ1-5; tentatively, D is TRBD1 (5 bases). The CDR3 covers 12 residues. Germline assignment: CDR1 SEHNR and CDR2 FQNEAQ (reference sequence). The ends were cut back, 1 base at V and 9 bases at J, with 7 bases in the middle.

This clone is medium-sized (0.01 to 0.1%) within its sample. The V and J genes are TRBV30 and TRBJ2-3; tentative D call: TRBD2 (6 bases). This CDR3 has 14 amino acids. Per germline, CDR1 GTSNPN and CDR2 SVGIG (reference sequence). Trimming stripped 1 base from V and 5 bases from J, with 13 bases between. CDR3 protein: CAWSELASVDTQYF. DNA for the CDR3: TGTGCCTGGAGTGAATTAGCTAGCGTAGATACGCAGTATTTT.

The chain has TRBV7-9 and TRBJ2-5; no clear D. V lost 3 bases, J lost 2 bases, and 1 base lay in between. Per germline, CDR1 SEHNR and CDR2 FQNEAQ (reference sequence). The CDR3 length is 11 residues. The CDR3 nucleotides read TGTGCCAGCAGCTTTCAAGAGACCCAGTACTTC. Encoded protein: CASSFQETQYF.

J is TRBJ2-7 and V is TRBV2; TRBD1 might be the D (6 bases). The CDR3 runs 13 residues. V lost 4 bases, J lost 3 bases, and 10 bases lay in between. Per the germline V gene, CDR1 is SNHLY and CDR2 is FYNNEI. In nucleotides, the CDR3 is TGTGCCAGCAGTGGGGACACTTACTACGAGCAGTACTTC. This translates into CASSGDTYYEQYF.

The chain couples TRBV27 to TRBJ1-1, with D possibly matching TRBD1 (5 bases). V was shortened by 5 bases and J by 5 bases, with 15 bases between the two germline ends. Germline lookup yields CDR1 MNHEY and CDR2 SMNVEV (reference sequence). This CDR3 comprises 14 residues. CDR3 protein: CASSPRAWRTEAFF. The CDR3, as DNA: TGTGCCAGCAGTCCCAGGGCCTGGCGGACTGAAGCTTTCTTT.

The chain is built from TRBV5-1 and TRBJ1-2, with 8 nucleotides matching TRBD1. The CDR3 has 14 residues. V lost 4 bases and J lost 3; bases outside the gene matches: 5. The germline V gene encodes CDR1 SGHRS and CDR2 YFSETQ. CDR3 sequence reads: CASSPTGEDYGYTF. The CDR3 region has the DNA TGCGCCAGCAGCCCGACAGGGGAAGACTATGGCTACACCTTC.